This T cell receptor (beta chain) was documented in a study of cytomegalovirus exposure and HLA in healthy donors. Study-level points and caveats: Many donors shared some public TCRs, even though most TCR sequences were rare. Sequencing likely produced, as an artifact, a cluster of highly shared sequence variants.

Germline V gives CDR1 MDHEN, CDR2 SYDVKM. The CDR3 totals 13 residues. The ends lost 5 bases at V and 3 bases at J; junction bases unmatched: 3. With 60 Vbeta and 13 Jbeta primers, the PCR was carried out. Sequencing was performed with immunoSEQ multiplex PCR; in TCRdb, only in-frame clones are kept and a portion is missing. The table for this sample gives 150,000 to 200,000 clones. A note on this clone: The antigen remains undetermined.

This clonotype originated in a man aged 25-40 years in good health and CMV-seronegative. The source material was PBMCs. The J gene is TRBJ1-2, the V gene TRBV28; 7 bases match TRBD1. The CDR3 coding sequence is TGTGCCAGCAGTGACGGACAGGACTATGGCTACACCTTC. Translation: CASSDGQDYGYTF.